Below, one TCR beta chain is given with its context. There are many counts of this clonotype. Its antigen remains unidentified. No much larger clone exists at a distance of one base, and base qualities are not known. This sample was taken from a study of T-cell memory formation after mild COVID-19 (TCRdb year 2021). Looking at the study overall: Most TCR sequence clusters were specific to one of the two donors. Longitudinal TCRalpha and TCRbeta repertoire sequencing tracked T-cell clones expanding and contracting after mild COVID-19 in a couple of donors. The cohort was made up of two young adult volunteers, one female and one male, who were previously healthy.

Points the paper makes about the study in general: Clones that contracted from day 15 to 85 showed balanced CD4/CD8 phenotypes, whereas a second wave of clones that expanded from day 15 to 37 leaned towards CD4+. Contracting CD4+ clones appeared mostly in the CM and EM memory subsets, whereas CD8+ clones were enriched in EMRA. The second-wave clones that peaked on day 37 were not confirmed to be SARS-CoV-2 specific. Some responding clones were detected in pre-infection memory, suggesting pre-existing cross-reactive memory T cells joined the SARS-CoV-2 response. The study included only a couple of mild cases, and larger cohorts that include severe cases with pre-infection samples were judged to be necessary.

Ficoll-Paque density gradient centrifugation was the method used to isolate PBMCs. The listed sequencing device is Illumina NovaSeq 6000. TCRalpha and TCRbeta cDNA libraries were constructed by 5'RACE with constant-segment primers, with sample barcodes and unique molecular identifiers being introduced. RNA was extracted from every sample with Trizol reagent. Amplification of the libraries took two PCR steps, and the second step added a second sample barcode plus Illumina TruSeq adapters. The libraries were sequenced on an Illumina NovaSeq using 2 x 150 bp paired-end reads. As for the original processing: Demultiplexing of reads and collapsing into UMI-guided consensus sequences were performed with migec v1.2.7. Using mixcr v2.1.11, UMI consensuses were aligned to TRA and TRB V and J templates and then assembled into clonotypes. Clonotypes were classified as expanded or contracted when called significant by both edgeR and NoisET, with noise models trained on biological replicates. edgeR calls used a false discovery rate-adjusted p below 0.01 and a log2 fold-change threshold of 1. PCA with hierarchical clustering of max-normalized trajectories of the 1000 most abundant clonotypes was used as exploratory dynamics analysis. The CD4 or CD8 phenotype of responding clones was assigned using the separately sequenced CD4+ and CD8+ repertoires. TCRdb's own reprocessing of the public reads used fastp at Q25 and MiXCR and kept productive beta chains. Records with the same CDR3 protein are collapsed into one entry carrying the most frequent genes and DNA. V and J calls and clone size were set by TCRdb, not the authors. The sample data list 200,000 to 250,000 distinct CDR3 sequences, and 9% to 10% of these were observed just once. The ten largest clones take up around 3.3% of the sample.

Counted from cysteine to phenylalanine, this CDR3 has 13 amino acids. Only the CDR3 region is kept as DNA, spanning 39 bases read in frame from base 1. V loses 0 bases, J loses 5 bases, and the germline ends lie 7 bases apart. The germline V gene supplies CDR1 SGHTA and CDR2 FQGNSA. The source is a man aged 18 to 29 who had mild COVID-19 (a few samples of this study predate the infection). The sample titles of this study are shuffled in the database, so cell type and time point are left out; the donor was told from shared clones. The chain was built from TRBV7-2 and TRBJ2-5; the D segment cannot be called with confidence. Source material: PBMCs or a T cell subset sorted from them (not recorded which). The CDR3 protein is CASSLAGMETQYF. In nucleotides, the sequence is TGTGCCAGCAGCTTAGCGGGTATGGAGACCCAGTACTTC.